These T cell receptor beta chains were read from a single sample in a study of T cells after yellow fever vaccination. TCRdb reprocessed the 5' RACE reads via MiXCR and lists one record per CDR3 protein. The profile shows 200,000 to 300,000 distinct CDR3 sequences, 6.7% of them singletons. The sample here was CD4+ T cells sorted from PBMCs, taken on the day of the yellow fever booster vaccination. The receptors stem from a man younger than 45 who received the YFV17D yellow fever vaccine. The CDR3 runs from the conserved cysteine through the conserved F or W. D genes are given only for firm matches. Size values are once, few and many counts, or a class for expanded clones, and some rows have none.

CDR3aa | CDR3nt | abundance | v_gene | d_gene | j_gene
CASSLEGEEPQHF | TGCGCCAGCAGCTTGGAGGGGGAGGAGCCCCAGCATTTT | many | TRBV5-1 | NA | TRBJ1-5
CSTLTGGDYGYTF | TGCAGCACTCTGACAGGGGGGGATTATGGCTACACCTTC | many | TRBV29-1 | TRBD1 | TRBJ1-2
CASTNLVTDTQYF | TGTGCCAGCACCAACTTAGTTACAGATACGCAGTATTTT | few | TRBV7-9 | NA | TRBJ2-3
CSARKDSTDTQYF | TGCAGTGCTAGAAAAGATAGCACAGATACGCAGTATTTT | many | TRBV20-1 | NA | TRBJ2-3
CASSAGPRGNQPQHF | TGTGCCAGCAGCGCTGGACCCCGGGGCAATCAGCCCCAGCATTTT | NA | TRBV5-6 | NA | TRBJ1-5
CASSFSGTQLGTGELFF | TGTGCCAGCAGCTTCTCCGGGACCCAGCTGGGCACCGGGGAGCTGTTTTTT | NA | TRBV7-9 | NA | TRBJ2-2
CASSPRWTGELFF | TGTGCCAGCAGCCCCCGATGGACCGGGGAGCTGTTTTTT | few | TRBV7-2 | NA | TRBJ2-2
CCAPGGSGGRAYNEQFF | TGCTGTGCCCCTGGGGGGTCGGGCGGGAGAGCCTACAATGAGCAGTTCTTC | NA | TRBV20-1 | TRBD2 | TRBJ2-1
CASSQDLAEPADEQFF | TGTGCCAGCAGCCAAGACCTAGCGGAACCCGCAGATGAGCAGTTCTTC | NA | TRBV3-1 | TRBD2 | TRBJ2-1
CASSRRGTGTASYNEQFF | TGTGCCAGCAGCCGAAGGGGTACAGGGACTGCATCCTACAATGAGCAGTTCTTC | many | TRBV11-2 | NA | TRBJ2-1
CASTQTSGSSYEQYF | TGTGCCAGCACCCAGACTAGCGGGTCCTCCTACGAGCAGTACTTC | many | TRBV6-2/TRBV6-3 | TRBD2 | TRBJ2-7
CASSGIGISYNEQFF | TGCGCCAGCAGTGGCATCGGTATCTCCTACAATGAGCAGTTCTTC | NA | TRBV10-1 | NA | TRBJ2-1
CASTRQGAGDEQFF | TGTGCCAGCACCAGACAGGGGGCAGGCGATGAGCAGTTCTTC | few | TRBV5-4 | TRBD1 | TRBJ2-1
CASSPAGSGELFF | TGTGCCAGCAGCCCAGCTGGTTCCGGGGAGCTGTTTTTT | NA | TRBV7-3 | NA | TRBJ2-2
CASRRSDTENQPQHF | TGTGCCAGCAGACGGAGCGATACAGAGAATCAGCCCCAGCATTTT | many | TRBV5-5 | NA | TRBJ1-5
CASSYASGGRETQYF | TGTGCCAGCAGCTATGCTAGCGGGGGTCGAGAGACCCAGTACTTC | NA | TRBV7-2 | TRBD2 | TRBJ2-5
CASSLTVISYEQYF | TGTGCCAGCAGCTTAACAGTAATCTCCTACGAGCAGTACTTC | many | TRBV7-9 | NA | TRBJ2-7
CSAPRPGLLGSPLHF | TGCAGTGCTCCCAGACCAGGGCTTTTAGGCTCACCCCTCCACTTT | few | TRBV20-1 | NA | TRBJ1-6
CASSSPTGLIKNIQYF | TGTGCCAGCAGCTCTCCGACAGGGCTTATCAAAAACATTCAGTACTTC | NA | TRBV7-2 | TRBD1 | TRBJ2-4
CASSLTSAGSTDTQYF | TGTGCCAGCAGTTTGACATCAGCGGGGAGCACAGATACGCAGTATTTT | few | TRBV12-3/TRBV12-4 | TRBD2 | TRBJ2-3
CASSPTSGYNEQFF | TGCGCCAGCAGCCCCACTAGCGGGTACAATGAGCAGTTCTTC | many | TRBV5-1 | TRBD2 | TRBJ2-1
CAISEGGLAGTTYEQYF | TGTGCCATCAGCGAGGGGGGACTAGCGGGAACCACCTACGAGCAGTACTTC | NA | TRBV10-3 | TRBD2 | TRBJ2-7
CASSQPGPPVDEQFF | TGTGCCAGCAGCCAACCGGGACCCCCGGTGGATGAGCAGTTCTTC | few | TRBV3-1 | NA | TRBJ2-1
CASSLTSSGSPREQYF | TGTGCCAGCAGTTTAACTTCTAGCGGGAGTCCCCGGGAGCAGTACTTC | few | TRBV6-5 | TRBD2 | TRBJ2-7
CSALRSSGQETQYF | TGCAGTGCTCTACGGTCTAGCGGGCAAGAGACCCAGTACTTC | NA | TRBV20-1 | TRBD2 | TRBJ2-5
CASSPKGQGETDTQYF | TGTGCCAGCTCACCAAAAGGCCAGGGTGAGACAGATACGCAGTATTTT | few | TRBV18 | NA | TRBJ2-3